A selection of T cell receptor beta chains follows, all from one sample in a study of blood T cell repertoires in COVID-19. Some clones are missing from TCRdb's copy, which holds only in-frame ones; the method was immunoSEQ multiplex PCR. This table has around 280,000 clones, around 84% appearing once. The sequenced material came from peripheral blood. All receptors come from a man between 65 and 85 years old with acute or convalescent COVID-19. CDR3s leave out the opening cysteine and the closing phenylalanine or tryptophan. Each record gives: J gene, V gene, clone size, CDR3 protein. A row's size may be missing; if present it is once, few, many or a size class.

TRBJ2-1 TRBV19 NA ASSISGVSYNEQF
TRBJ2-5 TRBV4-1 NA ASSQDREQSNRETQY
TRBJ2-5 TRBV7-2 NA ASSLDPGGLETQY
TRBJ2-1 TRBV7-9 once ASSLTLAGVEQF
TRBJ1-2 TRBV6-2/TRBV6-3 NA ASSYNIYGYT
TRBJ2-7 TRBV11-3 NA ASSLGTGLKYEQY
TRBJ2-3 TRBV7-2 once ASSSPIRLAGGPDTQY
TRBJ1-4 TRBV4-2 NA ASSVNRRTTNEKLF
TRBJ1-6 TRBV10-3 NA AIRNNKISNSPLH
TRBJ2-5 TRBV29-1 NA SAARDSATETQY
TRBJ2-1 TRBV19 NA ASSISLGSGYPSYYEQF
TRBJ2-6 TRBV5-6 NA ASSPTGVGGANVLT
TRBJ2-5 TRBV27 NA ASSLMYQETQY
TRBJ2-5 TRBV5-6 NA ASSFVARGETQY
TRBJ1-4 TRBV7-2 NA ASSSERYEKLF
TRBJ2-2 TRBV29-1 NA SVDRGYTGELF
TRBJ1-1 TRBV3-1/TRBV3-2 NA ASSQDWGRTEAF
TRBJ1-5 TRBV30 NA AWSLFATNSNQPQH
TRBJ1-6 TRBV7-6 NA ASSLVSGGSSPLH
TRBJ1-5 TRBV19 NA ASSPTTYRPGGWSNQPQH
TRBJ2-1 TRBV2 few ASSVTGKSYNEQF
TRBJ2-1 TRBV28 NA ASSPPPFQGKLPF
TRBJ2-1 TRBV9 NA ASSVGPLERGEQF
TRBJ2-3 TRBV18 NA ASSPGTGEADTQY
TRBJ1-3 TRBV7-2 NA ASSSNRASGNTIY
TRBJ1-5 TRBV6-1 NA ASVANHNQPQH
TRBJ2-2 TRBV14 NA ASRHFLPGVAGELF
TRBJ2-3 TRBV7-2 NA ASSRGISDTQY
TRBJ1-2 TRBV5-5 NA ASSFYNKPGGHGYT
TRBJ2-5 TRBV19 NA ASSIAGTSEETQY
TRBJ1-1 TRBV5-1 many ASSLVGQGAF
TRBJ2-3 TRBV15 NA ATSSLGGADNTDTQY
TRBJ2-7 TRBV6-2/TRBV6-3 NA ASSYSLRGHEQY
TRBJ1-6 TRBV6-6 few ASSSPENSPLH
TRBJ1-1 TRBV12-3/TRBV12-4 NA ASNPTGGREAF
TRBJ1-5 TRBV4-2 NA ASSQGRQSDQPQH
TRBJ1-4 TRBV6-5 NA ASSYSGGGTNEKLF
TRBJ1-5 TRBV28 NA ASSVGGGGQPQH
TRBJ1-5 TRBV7-9 NA ASSLTDSNQPQH
TRBJ2-5 TRBV5-1 NA ASSQGQLKETQY
TRBJ2-1 TRBV6-5 NA ASSSDRASYNEQF
TRBJ2-1 TRBV5-1 NA ASSSGTRSREQF
TRBJ2-6 TRBV30 NA AWSVKRSGANVLT
TRBJ1-6 TRBV20-1 NA SASALVRGLSSYNSPLH
TRBJ2-1 TRBV12-3/TRBV12-4 NA ASRGPGGNEQF
TRBJ1-5 TRBV7-8 NA ASSSYGQGGQPQH
TRBJ2-2 TRBV9 NA ASSAEGGTGELF
TRBJ2-1 TRBV4-3 NA ASSQDLAFGTGLISNEQF
TRBJ2-1 TRBV9 NA ASSETSGTLYNEQF
TRBJ2-5 TRBV12-3/TRBV12-4 NA ASSAGLRETQY